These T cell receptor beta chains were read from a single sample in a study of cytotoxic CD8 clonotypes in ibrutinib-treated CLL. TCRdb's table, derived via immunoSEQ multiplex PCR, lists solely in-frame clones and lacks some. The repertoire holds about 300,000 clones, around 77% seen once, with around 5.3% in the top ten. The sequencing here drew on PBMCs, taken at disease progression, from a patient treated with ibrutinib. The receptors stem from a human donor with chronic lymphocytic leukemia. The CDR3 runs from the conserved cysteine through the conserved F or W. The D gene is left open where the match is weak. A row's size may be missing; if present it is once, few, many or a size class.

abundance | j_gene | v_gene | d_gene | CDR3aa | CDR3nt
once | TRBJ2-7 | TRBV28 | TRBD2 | CASSLAGGEQYF | TGTGCCAGCAGTTTAGCGGGAGGAGAGCAGTACTTC
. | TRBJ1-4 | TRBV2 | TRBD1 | CASNRGTNEKLFF | TGTGCCAGCAACAGGGGGACTAATGAAAAACTGTTTTTT
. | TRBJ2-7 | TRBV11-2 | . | CASSLGPHYEQYF | TGTGCCAGCAGCTTAGGACCCCACTACGAGCAGTACTTC
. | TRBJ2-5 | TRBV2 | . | CASSTTQYGGQETQYF | TGTGCCAGCAGTACAACTCAGTACGGTGGCCAAGAGACCCAGTACTTC
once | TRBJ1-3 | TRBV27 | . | CASSLIGGSSGNTIYF | TGTGCCAGCAGTTTAATCGGGGGGTCCTCTGGAAACACCATATATTTT
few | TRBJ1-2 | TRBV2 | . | CASSSLDSYYGYTF | TGTGCCAGCAGTAGCCTGGACAGCTACTATGGCTACACCTTC
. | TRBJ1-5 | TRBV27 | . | CASSRLPNSNQPQHF | TGTGCCAGCAGCCGGTTGCCAAATAGCAATCAGCCCCAGCATTTT
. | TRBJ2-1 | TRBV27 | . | CASSLRRSNEQFF | TGTGCCAGCAGTTTACGTCGGAGCAATGAGCAGTTCTTC
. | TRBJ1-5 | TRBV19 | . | CASSISHYGHSYSNQPQHF | TGTGCCAGTAGTATCTCCCACTACGGGCACAGTTATAGCAATCAGCCCCAGCATTTT
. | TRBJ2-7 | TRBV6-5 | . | CASTPRGAGLGEQYF | TGTGCCAGCACCCCCAGGGGGGCAGGGCTCGGCGAGCAGTACTTC
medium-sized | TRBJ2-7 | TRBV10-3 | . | CAISGSPTGTGGYEQYF | TGTGCCATCAGTGGTTCCCCTACCGGGACTGGAGGCTACGAGCAGTACTTC
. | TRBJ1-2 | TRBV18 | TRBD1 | CASSPTTGSTNYGYTF | TGTGCCAGCTCACCAACGACAGGGTCAACTAACTATGGCTACACCTTC
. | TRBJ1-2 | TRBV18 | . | CASSPWEGYGYTF | TGTGCCAGCTCACCATGGGAGGGCTATGGCTACACCTTC
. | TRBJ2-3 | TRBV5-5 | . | CASSQDRDTQYF | TGTGCCAGCAGCCAGGATCGGGATACGCAGTATTTT
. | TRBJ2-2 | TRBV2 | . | CASSLLGQGNTGELFF | TGTGCCAGCAGTCTCTTGGGGCAGGGTAACACCGGGGAGCTGTTTTTT
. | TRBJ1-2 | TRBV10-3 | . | CAISPWDAANYGYTF | TGTGCCATCAGTCCCTGGGACGCTGCTAACTATGGCTACACCTTC
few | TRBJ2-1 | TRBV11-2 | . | CASGSLEQFF | TGTGCCAGCGGGAGTTTGGAGCAGTTCTTC
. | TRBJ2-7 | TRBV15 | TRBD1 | CATSSMDRVVRYEQYF | TGTGCCACCAGCTCTATGGACAGGGTAGTTCGGTACGAGCAGTACTTC
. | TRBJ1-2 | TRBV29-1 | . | CSAYLRGGGYTF | TGCAGCGCTTACCTTAGGGGGGGTGGCTACACCTTC
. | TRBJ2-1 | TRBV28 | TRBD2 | CASSPPGLAGGPVFF | TGTGCCAGCAGTCCCCCGGGACTAGCGGGAGGGCCCGTGTTCTTC
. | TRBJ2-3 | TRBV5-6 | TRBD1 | CASSRMTGIRQDTQYF | TGTGCCAGCAGCCGAATGACAGGGATTCGCCAGGATACGCAGTATTTT
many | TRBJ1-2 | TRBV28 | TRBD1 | CASSLSTGGLYGYTF | TGTGCCAGCAGTTTATCTACAGGGGGTTTATATGGCTACACCTTC
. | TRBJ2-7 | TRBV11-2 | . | CASSWAIREQYF | TGTGCCAGCAGCTGGGCCATCCGCGAGCAGTACTTC
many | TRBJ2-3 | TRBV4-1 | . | CASSRDMGTDTQYF | TGCGCCAGCAGCAGGGATATGGGCACAGATACGCAGTATTTT
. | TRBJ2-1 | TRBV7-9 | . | CASSSTVNSYNEQFF | TGTGCCAGCAGCTCGACAGTAAACTCCTACAATGAGCAGTTCTTC
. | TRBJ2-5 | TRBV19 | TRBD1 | CASSMTGGQETQYF | TGTGCCAGTAGTATGACAGGGGGACAAGAGACCCAGTACTTC
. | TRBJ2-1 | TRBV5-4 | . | CASSLPGGYNEQFF | TGTGCCAGCAGCTTGCCAGGAGGGTACAATGAGCAGTTCTTC
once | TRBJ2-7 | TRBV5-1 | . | CASSFSRQEQYF | TGCGCCAGCAGCTTTTCGAGGCAGGAGCAGTACTTC
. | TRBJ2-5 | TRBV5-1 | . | CASTPSGPGVGQTQYF | TGCGCCAGCACCCCTTCCGGGCCCGGGGTTGGGCAGACCCAGTACTTC
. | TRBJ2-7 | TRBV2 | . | CASSEKTFNIYEQYF | TGTGCCAGCAGTGAAAAAACATTCAACATCTACGAGCAGTACTTC
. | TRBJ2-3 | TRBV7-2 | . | CASSPDRPSNTDTQYF | TGTGCCAGCAGCCCAGACAGGCCTTCTAACACAGATACGCAGTATTTT
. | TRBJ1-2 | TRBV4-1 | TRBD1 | CASSDMGQGRYGYTF | TGCGCCAGCAGCGACATGGGACAGGGAAGGTATGGCTACACCTTC
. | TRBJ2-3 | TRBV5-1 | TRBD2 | CASSFGTSGTDTQYF | TGCGCCAGCAGCTTTGGGACTAGCGGAACAGATACGCAGTATTTT
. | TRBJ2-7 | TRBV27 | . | CASSLWSYYEQYF | TGTGCCAGCAGTTTGTGGTCCTACTACGAGCAGTACTTC
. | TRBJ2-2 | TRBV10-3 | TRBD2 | CATLPWTQGGGTGELFF | TGTGCCACCCTTCCGTGGACCCAAGGCGGGGGAACCGGGGAGCTGTTTTTT
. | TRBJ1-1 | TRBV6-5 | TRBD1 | CASSRQGSGTEAFF | TGTGCCAGCAGCAGACAGGGTTCGGGCACTGAAGCTTTCTTT
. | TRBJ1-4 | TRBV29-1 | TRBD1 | CSVAPTGGSNEKLFF | TGCAGCGTTGCCCCTACAGGGGGGTCTAATGAAAAACTGTTTTTT
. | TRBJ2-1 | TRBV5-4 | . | CASSPERARGEQFF | TGTGCCAGCAGCCCGGAAAGAGCCCGGGGTGAGCAGTTCTTC
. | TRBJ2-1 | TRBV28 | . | CASRREGEQFF | TGTGCCAGCAGGCGAGAGGGTGAGCAGTTCTTC
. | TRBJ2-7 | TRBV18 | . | CASSPGGDEQYF | TGTGCCAGCTCACCGGGGGGCGACGAGCAGTACTTC
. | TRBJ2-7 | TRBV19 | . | CASSRTPNSYEQYF | TGTGCCAGTAGTAGAACACCTAACTCCTACGAGCAGTACTTC
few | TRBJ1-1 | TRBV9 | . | CASSVAPMNTEAFF | TGTGCCAGCAGCGTAGCCCCTATGAACACTGAAGCTTTCTTT
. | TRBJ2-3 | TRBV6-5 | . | CASTEGPGSTDTQYF | TGTGCCAGCACCGAAGGGCCAGGCAGCACAGATACGCAGTATTTT
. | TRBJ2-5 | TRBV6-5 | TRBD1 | CASRTGQGQETQYF | TGTGCCAGCAGGACGGGACAGGGGCAAGAGACCCAGTACTTC
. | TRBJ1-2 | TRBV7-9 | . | CASSLVGPYTF | TGTGCCAGCAGCTTAGTGGGTCCGTACACCTTC
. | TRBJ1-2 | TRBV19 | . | CASAQVVIQGNYGYTF | TGTGCCAGTGCCCAAGTAGTCATCCAGGGGAACTATGGCTACACCTTC